The 30 T cell receptor beta chains below all came from one sample that was sequenced in a study of spatial heterogeneity in lung cancer. TCRdb passed the 5' RACE reads through MiXCR, listing each CDR3 protein once. The sample records 6,400 or so distinct CDR3 sequences, under 20% being singletons. Time point meaning: sample taken at primary tumor resection. The sample consisted of normal lung tissue next to the tumor, taken at surgery. These receptors were obtained from a male donor with early-stage non-small cell lung cancer.

The table lists this clonotype with a few counts. The V call is TRBV20-1, the J call TRBJ2-5, with TRBD2 matching over 15 bases. The CDR3 consists of 15 residues. With 5 bases clipped from V and 5 bases from J, the junction kept 6 bases outside the gene matches. Germline lookup yields CDR1 DFQATT and CDR2 SNEGSKA (reference sequence). This CDR3 reads CSAGTSGRLGETQYF. CDR3 DNA sequence: TGCAGTGCTGGGACTAGCGGGAGGCTCGGGGAGACCCAGTACTTC.

The CDR3 DNA follows: TGCAGTGCTAGTGATGGCAGGGGGAACTATGGCTACACCTTC. Protein sequence: CSASDGRGNYGYTF. The genes are TRBV20-1 and TRBJ1-2, with 7 nucleotides matching TRBD1. The CDR3 is 14 residues long. V was pared by 3 bases and J by 2 bases, with 6 bases of the junction left unmatched. Per germline, CDR1 DFQATT and CDR2 SNEGSKA (reference sequence).

In this sample, this clonotype turned up a few times. This chain connects TRBV11-2 to TRBJ1-2; D ambiguous. From germline, CDR1 is SGHAT and CDR2 FQNNGV. V was clipped by 4 bases and J by 0 bases, with 15 bases between them. This CDR3 is 16 amino acids long. As DNA, the CDR3 is TGTGCCAGCAGCTCGATACCGCAGAAGACTAACTATGGCTACACCTTC. Translated: CASSSIPQKTNYGYTF.

This clonotype is medium-sized in the sample. This chain uses TRBV6-2 or TRBV6-3 with TRBJ2-7; D ambiguous. Germline CDR1 and CDR2: MNHEY and SVGEGT. V shed 3 bases and J shed 4 bases, with 7 bases lying between them. The CDR3 has 12 amino acids. CDR3 DNA: TGTGCCAGCAGTTATTGGGGATACGAGCAGTACTTC. This translates into CASSYWGYEQYF.

The chain combines TRBV5-5 with TRBJ2-2; D possibly corresponds to TRBD2 (5 bases). The CDR3 covers 17 residues. Germline values: CDR1 SGHKS, CDR2 YYEKEE (reference sequence). Trimming cost V 3 bases and J 0 bases, with 15 bases left between them. CDR3 DNA sequence: TGTGCCAGCAGCTATCGGAGCGGAGCGGCGAACACCGGGGAGCTGTTTTTT. Its translation is CASSYRSGAANTGELFF.

This clonotype appeared many times. This chain uses TRBV6-5 with TRBJ2-1, with TRBD2 matching 14 bases. The germline gives CDR1 MNHEY, CDR2 SVGAGI. V was pared by 8 bases and J by 7 bases, with 7 bases of the junction left unmatched. The CDR3 is 15 amino acids. The CDR3 loop is CASASGTSGSNEQFF. The CDR3 DNA reads as TGTGCCAGCGCATCCGGGACTAGCGGGAGTAATGAGCAGTTCTTC.

In this sample, this clonotype turned up once. This chain uses TRBV30 with TRBJ2-1, with TRBD2 matching over 10 bases. This CDR3 is built from 15 residues. Per the germline V gene, CDR1 is GTSNPN and CDR2 is SVGIG (reference sequence). V gave up 2 bases and J gave up 8 bases; unmatched junction bases: 9. CDR3 nucleotides: TGTGCCTGGAGTACAGCTAGCGGGAGATTCGATGAGCAGTTCTTC. Its protein product is CAWSTASGRFDEQFF.

There are a few counts of this clonotype. J is TRBJ1-2 and V is TRBV7-9, with a tentative D call TRBD1 (6 bases). V gave up 2 bases and J gave up 6 bases, with 16 bases separating them. CDR3 size: 15 residues. Germline V gene data show CDR1 as SEHNR and CDR2 as FQNEAQ (reference sequence). The CDR3 sequence: CASSLTAQGFDGYTF. The CDR3 DNA reads TGTGCCAGCAGCTTAACGGCACAGGGTTTTGATGGCTACACCTTC.

This clonotype qualifies as medium-sized. The CDR3 DNA is TGTGCCAGCAGCTTAGAGGGAATGATTTCCACGTTCTTC. Protein product: CASSLEGMISTFF. This rearrangement joins TRBV7-2 to TRBJ2-1; D gene unclear. Germline values: CDR1 SGHTA, CDR2 FQGNSA. This CDR3 contains 13 residues. V gave up 1 base and J gave up 15 bases, with 16 bases separating them.

This clonotype was counted only a few times. The gene calls are TRBV12-3 or TRBV12-4 and TRBJ2-5; D might be TRBD2 (5 bases). V shed 5 bases and J shed 5 bases, with 15 bases lying between them. This CDR3 has 14 amino acids. CDR3 residues: CASSPTEGRETQYF. The CDR3 bases are TGTGCCAGCAGTCCCACCGAGGGCCGGGAGACCCAGTACTTC.

This clonotype was observed a handful of times. The CDR3 sequence is CASSERGDEQFF. The CDR3 DNA reads TGTGCCAGCAGTGAACGGGGAGATGAGCAGTTCTTC. V usage is TRBV6-1 and J usage is TRBJ2-1; the D gene is possibly TRBD2 (5 bases). The V gene lost 2 bases and the J gene lost 8 bases, with 7 bases spanning the gap. The CDR3 is 12 residues long. The V gene's germline CDR1 is MNHNS and CDR2 SASEGT.

This clonotype is medium-sized by share. The V gene is TRBV7-2, the J gene TRBJ2-3; D remains unclear. Trimming took 5 bases from V and 1 from J, leaving 13 bases between them. The CDR3 contains 15 residues. Germline V CDR1 and CDR2: SGHTA, FQGNSA. The CDR3 DNA sequence: TGTGCCAGCAGCCCCGACTCCCTTGGCACAGATACGCAGTATTTT. Protein sequence: CASSPDSLGTDTQYF. The whole variable domain, remainder taken from reference TRBV7-2 and TRBJ2-3, is GAGVSQSPSNKVTEKGKDVELRCDPISGHTALYWYRQSLGQGLEFLIYFQGNSAPDKSGLPSDRFSAERTGGSVSTLTIQRTQQEDSAVYLCASSPDSLGTDTQYFGPGTRLTVL.

The chain carries TRBV7-2 and TRBJ2-1; the D is unclear. This CDR3 has 13 amino acids. V lost 0 bases, J lost 9 bases, and 9 bases lay in between. CDR1 and CDR2 from the germline V gene are SGHTA and FQGNSA. This CDR3 reads CASSLAYRSEQFF. CDR3 nucleotides: TGTGCCAGCAGCTTAGCCTATAGAAGTGAGCAGTTCTTC.

This rearrangement joins TRBV12-3 or TRBV12-4 to TRBJ1-5; 7 bases line up with TRBD1. The CDR3 has 14 residues. With 5 bases clipped from V and 2 bases from J, the junction kept 3 bases outside the gene matches. CDR3 nucleotides: TGTGCCAGCAGTCGACAGGGCGGCAATCAGCCCCAGCATTTT. Translating gives CASSRQGGNQPQHF.

By proportion, this clonotype is medium-sized. CDR3 DNA: TGTGCCAGCAGTCCCAGACAGGGCATCTACGAGCAGTACTTC. This sequence encodes CASSPRQGIYEQYF. The chain uses TRBV6-6 and TRBJ2-7, with 7 bases that match TRBD1. J was trimmed by 3 bases and V by 5 bases; bases with no gene match: 7. The CDR3 has 14 residues. Germline values: CDR1 MNHNY, CDR2 SVGAGI (reference sequence).

This clonotype is medium-sized (0.01 to 0.1%). A much bigger clone sits one base away, suggesting this may be a read error. The chain combines TRBV5-4 with TRBJ2-2; 7 bases fit TRBD1. Germline-derived CDR1 and CDR2 are SGHNT and YYREEE (reference sequence). With V trimmed by 4 bases and J by 3 bases, 3 bases remained unmatched. The CDR3 has 14 amino acids. As DNA, the CDR3 is TGTGCCAGCAGCAAAGGACAGGACACCGGGGAGCTGTTTTTT. Encoded protein: CASSKGQDTGELFF.

The chain couples TRBV11-2 to TRBJ1-6; D not resolved. Germline assignment: CDR1 SGHAT and CDR2 FQNNGV. The CDR3 runs to 16 residues. Trimming pared 3 bases from V and 3 bases from J, leaving 12 bases between. The CDR3 sequence is CASSFGWALYNSPLHF. The CDR3 coding sequence is TGTGCCAGCAGCTTTGGATGGGCCCTCTATAATTCACCCCTCCACTTT.

The chain recombines TRBV11-2 with TRBJ2-3; D gene unclear. Deletions cut 2 bases from V and 5 bases from J, with 5 bases between. The germline gives CDR1 SGHAT, CDR2 FQNNGV. This CDR3 comprises 12 residues. This CDR3 reads CASSLMLDTQYF. The CDR3 DNA reads TGTGCCAGCAGCTTAATGTTAGATACGCAGTATTTT.

This clonotype is classed as medium-sized. V is TRBV7-6 and J is TRBJ2-1; the D gene could be TRBD1 or TRBD2 (5 bases each). Trimming left V 5 bases short and J 6 bases short, with 14 bases between. Germline-derived CDR1 and CDR2 are SGHVS and FNYEAQ. There are 14 residues in the CDR3. CDR3 sequence (DNA): TGTGCCAGCAGCCCCCTGGGACCCAGCAATGAGCAGTTCTTC. Translated, it gives CASSPLGPSNEQFF.

Sample share makes this clonotype medium-sized. V usage is TRBV2 and J usage is TRBJ2-2, with 8 bases lining up with TRBD1. Per germline, CDR1 SNHLY and CDR2 FYNNEI. V dropped 3 bases and J dropped 9; count of bases not matched to a gene: 9. CDR3 length: 15 amino acids. The CDR3 is CASSDPRGQGWELFF. CDR3 in DNA: TGTGCCAGCAGTGACCCCCGAGGACAGGGCTGGGAGCTGTTTTTT.

This clonotype ranks as medium-sized. This chain connects TRBV5-8 to TRBJ2-1; 10 bases line up with TRBD2. The V gene's germline CDR1 is SGHTS and CDR2 YDEGEE. The V gene end was trimmed by 3 bases and the J gene end by 3 bases; junction bases not matched to a gene: 3. The CDR3 sequence is 15 residues long. Written as DNA, the CDR3 is TGTGCCAGCAGCTCCGGGACTAGCGTCTACAATGAGCAGTTCTTC. Translating it yields CASSSGTSVYNEQFF.

This clonotype was observed at least ten times. This chain uses TRBV28 with TRBJ1-4; the match to TRBD1 covers 8 bases. Germline lookup yields CDR1 MDHEN and CDR2 SYDVKM. CDR3 length equals 15 residues. The junction had 8 bases not matched to a gene; V was cut back by 4 bases and J by 7 bases. CDR3 in DNA: TGTGCCAGCAGTTCCGACAGGGGTATCCGTGAAAAACTGTTTTTT. It specifies CASSSDRGIREKLFF. Full variable domain (rest looked up from reference TRBV28 and TRBJ1-4): DVKVTQSSRYLVKRTGEKVFLECVQDMDHENMFWYRQDPGLGLRLIYFSYDVKMKEKGDIPEGYSVSREKKERFSLILESASTNQTSMYLCASSSDRGIREKLFFGSGTQLSVL.

The CDR3 coding sequence is TGTGCCAGCAGCTTCAGCGGGAGCTTGGACAATGAGCAGTTCTTC. Translating it yields CASSFSGSLDNEQFF. This sequence joins TRBV11-2 and TRBJ2-1, with 8 bases identical to TRBD2. The CDR3 consists of 15 residues. V lost 3 bases, J lost 5 bases, and 6 bases stayed unmatched. Germline V gene lookup returns CDR1 SGHAT and CDR2 FQNNGV. The whole variable domain, filled in from reference TRBV11-2 and TRBJ2-1, reads EAGVAQSPRYKIIEKRQSVAFWCNPISGHATLYWYQQILGQGPKLLIQFQNNGVVDDSQLPKDRFSAERLKGVDSTLKIQPAKLEDSAVYLCASSFSGSLDNEQFFGPGTRLTVL.

The chain combines TRBV6-5 with TRBJ2-3; 10 bases match TRBD1. Germline loops: CDR1 MNHEY, CDR2 SVGAGI. The V and J ends lost 3 bases and 2 bases, in that order; junction bases with no gene match: 8. CDR3 length: 17 residues. The CDR3 is CASSYGTGDSDTDTQYF. CDR3 sequence (DNA): TGTGCCAGCAGTTATGGGACAGGGGATTCGGACACAGATACGCAGTATTTT.

In its sample, this clonotype ranks as medium-sized. This chain connects TRBV24-1 to TRBJ2-5, with TRBD2 matching over 8 bases. The V segment lost 10 bases and the J segment 1 base; nucleotides outside the gene matches: 16. Germline V gives CDR1 KGHDR, CDR2 SFDVKD. CDR3 size: 17 residues. The CDR3 sequence: CATTSTPSSGTQETQYF. The CDR3 coding sequence is TGTGCCACTACTAGTACACCCAGTAGCGGGACCCAAGAGACCCAGTACTTC.

V and J are TRBV7-6 and TRBJ1-5; 10 bases are a match to TRBD1. Trimming removed 1 base from V and 11 bases from J; junction bases left unmatched: 5. The germline CDR1 and CDR2 sequences are SGHVS and FNYEAQ. The CDR3 is 14 residues long. CDR3 loop: CASSLGTGTGAQHF. CDR3 sequence (DNA): TGTGCCAGCAGCTTAGGGACCGGGACAGGGGCCCAGCATTTT.

V usage is TRBV6-5 and J usage is TRBJ2-1, with D possibly TRBD1 on 6 matching bases. Germline-derived CDR1 and CDR2 are MNHEY and SVGAGI. This CDR3 has 13 residues. Trimming shortened V by 8 bases and J by 6 bases, and 14 bases separated the two germline ends. The CDR3 DNA sequence: TGTGCCAGCTCCAAAAACAGGGTCAATGAGCAGTTCTTC. Protein sequence: CASSKNRVNEQFF.

The table lists this clonotype with a few counts. V and J are TRBV30 and TRBJ1-2; no definite D call. Trimming removed 4 bases from V and 2 bases from J, with 11 bases in between. The length of the CDR3 is 13 residues. The germline CDR1 and CDR2 sequences are GTSNPN and SVGIG (reference sequence). The CDR3 reads CAWTPHGNYGYTF. The DNA of the CDR3 is TGTGCCTGGACCCCTCACGGGAACTATGGCTACACCTTC.

The chain is built from TRBV25-1 and TRBJ2-2; D is ambiguous. The CDR3 runs to 11 residues. Germline V CDR1 and CDR2: MGHDK, SYGVNS. V was clipped by 6 bases and J by 1 base, with 0 bases between them. CDR3 coding DNA: TGTGCCAGCAGGAACACCGGGGAGCTGTTTTTT. Encoded protein: CASRNTGELFF.

This clonotype occurred a few times. A read error may account for a junction end that differs from germline. V usage is TRBV2 and J usage is TRBJ2-7; possible D gene TRBD2, 6 bases. This CDR3 is built from 12 residues. The germline CDR1 and CDR2 sequences are SNHLY and FYNNEI. The CDR3 region is CASSQAGYEQYF. CDR3 DNA: TGTGCCAGCAGTCAAGCGGGCTACGAGCAGTACTTC.